This T cell receptor (beta chain) was documented in a study of shared clonotypes between healthy human individuals. Repertoires were generated with immunoSEQ multiplex PCR, while TCRdb's copy carries only in-frame clones and drops some. The sample yields some 2,000,000 clones, roughly 94% seen once. In the case of this clone: The antigen remains undetermined.

The CDR3 spans 16 residues. Germline CDR1 is SGHDT and CDR2 is YYEEEE. V was trimmed by 4 bases and J by 0 bases, leaving 13 bases between them. Whole-study findings and limits: Read depth was anticipated to influence clonotype sharing among donors.

The specimen sequenced was naive CD4+ T cells sorted from blood. The sample's subset: CD45RA+ positively selected. The sequence was collected from a man younger than 35 in good health. This chain joins TRBV5-6 and TRBJ2-2; no reliable D call. The CDR3 reads CASSVWSSPNTGELFF. The DNA of the CDR3 is TGTGCCAGCAGCGTATGGAGCAGTCCGAACACCGGGGAGCTGTTTTTT.